This TCR gamma chain came from a study of intestinal T cells in coeliac disease (dated by TCRdb to the early 2020s). Describing the broader study: In the TRG cohort, the mean age of coeliac patients was 15 to 16 years compared with around 59 years for controls, so the coeliac patients were much younger than the controls. In the TCR-delta (TRD) cohort, there were duodenal biopsies from roughly ten coeliac disease patients and roughly ten non-coeliac controls. Duodenal biopsies from 35 or so coeliac disease patients and 21 non-coeliac controls were included in a second, larger TCR-gamma (TRG) cohort. The research as a whole found: Clustering based on TRG put most of the roughly 54 biopsies (roughly 94%) in the right class, and the reported leave-one-out accuracy was around 90%. FFPE-derived DNA was found to be relatively degraded, and loss of a proportion of TCR sequences in each sample was likely caused by this degradation. Age was significantly different between the coeliac and control groups, but splitting the analysis by age did not give a significant classification. TRD kmer-based clustering correctly classified all 20 or so biopsies in training, with a reported leave-one-out accuracy of 80% to 95%. Repeated CDR3 amino acid sequences could not be distinguished from PCR duplicates.

The CDR3 goes from the cysteine to the phenylalanine over 13 residues. The only DNA kept is the CDR3, 39 bases in frame from the first base. The germline V gene encodes CDR1 GITISATS and CDR2 ISYDGTV (reference sequence). With respect to this clone: The antigen it binds to is not known. A junction boundary mismatches the germline segment, possibly from a read error.

Receptor amplification or capture employed multiplex PCR. The reads were generated on an Ion Torrent PGM. The LymphoTrack kit, which has primers carrying Illumina adapters, was used to amplify TRG repertoires from around 0.2 ug of biopsy DNA. After purification with AMPure XP beads and quantification on a 2100 Bioanalyzer, the TRG amplicons were pooled in equimolar amounts. An Ion PGM instrument was used to sequence the TRG libraries. The paper's data handling went like this. Reads in which more than 10% of nucleotides fell below the per-patient third-quartile quality score were removed with FastX. Alignment of reads was performed with IMGT/HighV-QUEST so that V, D and J genes were assigned, CDR3 regions were identified and functionality was assessed. After the sequences were translated into amino acids, every sequence predicted to be non-functional was thrown out. CDR3s were split into kmers, with and without positional annotation; kmer frequencies underwent PCA, and samples were clustered using all 1023 combinations of PCs 1-10. Leave-one-out cross-validation was used to validate the classification, with parameters re-optimised on the remaining samples in each round. Shannon diversity was calculated using the vegan R package from repeated random subsamples equal to the lowest read count. TCRdb reanalyzed the public reads with the CATT caller, and identical DNA sequences were merged afterwards. The authors' filters were not applied to this entry. This sample lists under 750 gamma-chain clones; roughly 50% were detected once. Roughly 23% of the sample belongs to the ten largest clones.

Genomic DNA was extracted with the QIAamp DNA FFPE tissue kit from ten 5-um FFPE scrolls per case. To test whether coeliac disease could be classified from the TCR repertoire, the study used duodenal biopsies that were formalin-fixed paraffin-embedded, fully anonymised, and surplus to diagnostic needs. The clonotype comes from a human donor with celiac disease. The source material was a duodenal biopsy. This chain is built from TRGV9 and TRGJP. The CDR3 in this case is CALWGQELGKKVF. The DNA is as follows: TGTGCCTTGTGGGGGCAAGAGTTGGGCAAAAAAGTGTTC.